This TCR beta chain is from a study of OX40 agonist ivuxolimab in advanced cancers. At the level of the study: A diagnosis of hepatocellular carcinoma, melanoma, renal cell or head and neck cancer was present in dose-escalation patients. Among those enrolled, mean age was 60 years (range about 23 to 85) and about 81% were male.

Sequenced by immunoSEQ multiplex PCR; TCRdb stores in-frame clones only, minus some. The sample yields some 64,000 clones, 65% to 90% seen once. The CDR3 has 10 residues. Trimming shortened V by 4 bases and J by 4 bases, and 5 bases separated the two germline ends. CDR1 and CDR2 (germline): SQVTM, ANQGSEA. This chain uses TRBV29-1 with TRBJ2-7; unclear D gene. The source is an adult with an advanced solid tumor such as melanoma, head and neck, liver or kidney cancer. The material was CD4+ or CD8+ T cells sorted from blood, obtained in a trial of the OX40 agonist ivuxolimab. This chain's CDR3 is CSVGSYEQYF. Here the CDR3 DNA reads TGCAGCGTTGGATCGTACGAGCAGTACTTC.